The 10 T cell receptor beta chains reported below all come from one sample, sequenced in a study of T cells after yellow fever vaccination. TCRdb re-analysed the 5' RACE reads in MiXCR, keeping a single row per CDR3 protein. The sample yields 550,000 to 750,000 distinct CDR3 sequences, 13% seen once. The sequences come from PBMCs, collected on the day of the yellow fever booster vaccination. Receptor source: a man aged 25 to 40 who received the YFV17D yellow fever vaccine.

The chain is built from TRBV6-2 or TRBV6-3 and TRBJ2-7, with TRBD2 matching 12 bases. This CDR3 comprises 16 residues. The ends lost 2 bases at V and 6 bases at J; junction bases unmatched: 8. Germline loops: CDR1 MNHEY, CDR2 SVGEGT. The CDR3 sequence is CASSYLGPTSGSEQYF. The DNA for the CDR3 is TGTGCCAGCAGTTACCTCGGTCCGACTAGCGGGAGCGAGCAGTACTTC.

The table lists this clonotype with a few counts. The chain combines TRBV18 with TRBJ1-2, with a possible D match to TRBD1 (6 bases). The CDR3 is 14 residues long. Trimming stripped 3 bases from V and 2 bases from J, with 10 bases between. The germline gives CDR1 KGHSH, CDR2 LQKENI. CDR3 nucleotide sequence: TGTGCCAGCTCACCCAGGACAGAGAACTATGGCTACACCTTC. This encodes CASSPRTENYGYTF.

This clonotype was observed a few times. In DNA form, the CDR3 reads TGTGCCAGCAGCTATAGCGGGAGCATCTACGAGCAGTACTTC. It codes for CASSYSGSIYEQYF. The V and J genes are TRBV11-2 and TRBJ2-7; 9 bases are a match to TRBD2. V trimming: 4 bases; J trimming: 3 bases; junction bases outside the gene matches: 4. The CDR3 loop spans 14 amino acids. The germline CDR1 and CDR2 sequences are SGHAT and FQNNGV. Complete variable domain (other parts from reference TRBV11-2 and TRBJ2-7): EAGVAQSPRYKIIEKRQSVAFWCNPISGHATLYWYQQILGQGPKLLIQFQNNGVVDDSQLPKDRFSAERLKGVDSTLKIQPAKLEDSAVYLCASSYSGSIYEQYFGPGTRLTVT.

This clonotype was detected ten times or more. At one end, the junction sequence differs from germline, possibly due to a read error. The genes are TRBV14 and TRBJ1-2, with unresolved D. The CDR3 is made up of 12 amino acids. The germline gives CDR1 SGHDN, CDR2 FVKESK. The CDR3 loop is CASSQGGYGYTF. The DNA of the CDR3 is TGCGCCAGCAGCCAAGGAGGCTATGGCTACACCTTC.

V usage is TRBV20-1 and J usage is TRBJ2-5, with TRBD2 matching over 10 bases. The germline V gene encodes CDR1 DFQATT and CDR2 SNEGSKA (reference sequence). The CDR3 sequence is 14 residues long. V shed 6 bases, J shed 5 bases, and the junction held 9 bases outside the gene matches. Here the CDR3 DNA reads TGCAGTGCAAGAACTAGCGGGAAGGGGGAGACCCAGTACTTC. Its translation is CSARTSGKGETQYF.

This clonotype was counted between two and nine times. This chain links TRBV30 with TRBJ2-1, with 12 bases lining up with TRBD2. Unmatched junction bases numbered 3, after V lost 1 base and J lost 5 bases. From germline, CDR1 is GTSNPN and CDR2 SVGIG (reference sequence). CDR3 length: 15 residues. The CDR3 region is CAWSGLAGVNNEQFF. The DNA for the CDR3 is TGTGCCTGGAGTGGACTAGCGGGAGTAAACAATGAGCAGTTCTTC.

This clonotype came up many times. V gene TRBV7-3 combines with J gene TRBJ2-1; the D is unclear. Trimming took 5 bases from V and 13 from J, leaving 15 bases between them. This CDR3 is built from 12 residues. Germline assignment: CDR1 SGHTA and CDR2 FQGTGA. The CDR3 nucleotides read TGTGCCAGCAGCCCGGACCGTGGGGAACAGTTCTTC. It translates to CASSPDRGEQFF. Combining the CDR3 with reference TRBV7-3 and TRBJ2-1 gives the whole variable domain GAGVSQTPSNKVTEKGKYVELRCDPISGHTALYWYRQSLGQGPEFLIYFQGTGAADDSGLPNDRFFAVRPEGSVSTLKIQRTERGDSAVYLCASSPDRGEQFFGPGTRLTVL.

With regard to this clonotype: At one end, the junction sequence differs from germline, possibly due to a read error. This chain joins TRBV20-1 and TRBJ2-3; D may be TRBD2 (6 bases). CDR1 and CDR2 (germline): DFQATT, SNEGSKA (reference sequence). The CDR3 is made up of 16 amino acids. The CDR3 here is CCARDGTGDSTDTQYF. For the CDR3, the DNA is TGCTGTGCTAGAGACGGAACGGGGGACAGCACAGATACGCAGTATTTT.

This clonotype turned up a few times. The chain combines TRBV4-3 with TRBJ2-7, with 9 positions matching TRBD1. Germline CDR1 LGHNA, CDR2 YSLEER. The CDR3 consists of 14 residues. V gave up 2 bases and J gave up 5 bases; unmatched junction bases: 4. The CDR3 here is CASSQRDRVHEQYF. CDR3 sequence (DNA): TGCGCCAGCAGCCAACGGGACAGGGTACACGAGCAGTACTTC.

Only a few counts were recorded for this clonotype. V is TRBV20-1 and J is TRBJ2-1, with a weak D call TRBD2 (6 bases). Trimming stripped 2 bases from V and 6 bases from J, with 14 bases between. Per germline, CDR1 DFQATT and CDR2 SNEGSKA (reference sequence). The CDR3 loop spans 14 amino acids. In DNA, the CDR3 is TGCAGTGCTAGACCCTCTAGCGCCTTCAATGAGCAGTTCTTC. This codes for CSARPSSAFNEQFF.